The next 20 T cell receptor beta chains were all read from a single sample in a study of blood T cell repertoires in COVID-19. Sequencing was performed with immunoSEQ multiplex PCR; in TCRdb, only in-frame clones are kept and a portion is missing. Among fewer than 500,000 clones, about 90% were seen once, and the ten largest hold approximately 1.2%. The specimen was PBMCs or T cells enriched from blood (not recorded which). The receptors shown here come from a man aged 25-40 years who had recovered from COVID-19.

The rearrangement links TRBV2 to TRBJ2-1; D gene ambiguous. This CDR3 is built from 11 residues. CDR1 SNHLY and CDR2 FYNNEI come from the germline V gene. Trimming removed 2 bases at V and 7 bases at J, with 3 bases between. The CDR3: CASSEPNEQFF. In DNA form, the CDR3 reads TGTGCCAGCAGTGAACCGAATGAGCAGTTCTTC.

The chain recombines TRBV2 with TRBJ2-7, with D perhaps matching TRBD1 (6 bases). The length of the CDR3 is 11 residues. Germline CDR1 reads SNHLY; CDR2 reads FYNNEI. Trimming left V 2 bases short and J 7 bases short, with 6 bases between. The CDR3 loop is CASSERGEQYF. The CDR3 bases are TGTGCCAGCAGTGAAAGGGGGGAGCAGTACTTC.

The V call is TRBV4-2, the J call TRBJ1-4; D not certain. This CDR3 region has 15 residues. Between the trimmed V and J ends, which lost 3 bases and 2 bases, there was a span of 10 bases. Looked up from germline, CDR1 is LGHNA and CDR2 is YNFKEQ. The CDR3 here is CASSQEGHTNEKLFF. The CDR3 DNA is TGTGCCAGCAGCCAGGAGGGTCACACTAATGAAAAACTGTTTTTT.

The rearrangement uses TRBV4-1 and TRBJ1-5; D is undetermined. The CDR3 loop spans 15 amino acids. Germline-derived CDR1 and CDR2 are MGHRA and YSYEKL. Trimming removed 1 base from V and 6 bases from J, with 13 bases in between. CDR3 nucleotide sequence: TGCGCCAGCAGCCAAGGATATCCGGAGGGTCAGCCCCAGCATTTT. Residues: CASSQGYPEGQPQHF.

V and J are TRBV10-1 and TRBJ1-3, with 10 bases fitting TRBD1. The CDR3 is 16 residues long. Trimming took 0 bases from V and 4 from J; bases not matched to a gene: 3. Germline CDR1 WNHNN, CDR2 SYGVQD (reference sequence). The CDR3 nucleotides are TGCGCCAGCAGTGAGTCCCGGACAGGGGGAGGAAACACCATATATTTT. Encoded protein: CASSESRTGGGNTIYF.

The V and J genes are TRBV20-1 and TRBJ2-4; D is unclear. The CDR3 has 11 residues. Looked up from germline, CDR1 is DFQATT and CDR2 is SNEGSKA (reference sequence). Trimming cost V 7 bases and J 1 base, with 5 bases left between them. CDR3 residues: CSVRAKNIQYF. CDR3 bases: TGCAGTGTCAGGGCCAAAAACATTCAGTACTTC.

The CDR3 nucleotides are TGTGCCAGTAGTATCTTACAGGAAATCAATGAGCAGTTCTTC. Residues: CASSILQEINEQFF. This chain links TRBV19 with TRBJ2-1; the D gene is possibly TRBD1 (5 bases). Per germline, CDR1 LNHDA and CDR2 SQIVND (reference sequence). The CDR3 is 14 residues long. The germline V and J ends were trimmed by 3 bases and 6 bases, with 12 bases remaining between them.

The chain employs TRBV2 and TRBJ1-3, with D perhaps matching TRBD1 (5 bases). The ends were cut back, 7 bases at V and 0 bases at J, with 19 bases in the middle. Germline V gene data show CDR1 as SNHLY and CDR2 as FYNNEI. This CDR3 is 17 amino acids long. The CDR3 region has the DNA TGTGCCAGCAATAGCCCCGGGCAGGGCCCCTCTGGAAACACCATATATTTT. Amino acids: CASNSPGQGPSGNTIYF.

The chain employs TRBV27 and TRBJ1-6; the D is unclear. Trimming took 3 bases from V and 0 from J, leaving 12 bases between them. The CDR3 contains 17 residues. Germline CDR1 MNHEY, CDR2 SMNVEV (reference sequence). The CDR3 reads CASSFEPLSSYNSPLHF. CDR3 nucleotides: TGTGCCAGCAGTTTCGAGCCGCTAAGCTCCTATAATTCACCCCTCCACTTT.

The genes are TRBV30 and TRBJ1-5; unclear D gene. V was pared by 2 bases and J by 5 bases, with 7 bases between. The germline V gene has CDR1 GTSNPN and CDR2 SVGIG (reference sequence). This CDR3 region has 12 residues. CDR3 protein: CAWSLAYQPQHF. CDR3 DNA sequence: TGTGCCTGGAGTCTAGCTTATCAGCCCCAGCATTTT.

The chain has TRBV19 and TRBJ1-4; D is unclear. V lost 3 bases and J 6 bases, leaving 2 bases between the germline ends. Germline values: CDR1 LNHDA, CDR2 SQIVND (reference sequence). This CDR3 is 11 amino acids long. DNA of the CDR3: TGTGCCAGTAGTATCTATGAAAAACTGTTTTTT. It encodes CASSIYEKLFF.

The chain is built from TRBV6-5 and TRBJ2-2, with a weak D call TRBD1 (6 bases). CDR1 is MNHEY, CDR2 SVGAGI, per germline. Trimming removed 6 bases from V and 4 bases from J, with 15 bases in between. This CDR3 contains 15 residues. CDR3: CASSNNRVSTGELFF. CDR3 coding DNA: TGTGCCAGCAGCAACAACAGGGTCTCCACCGGGGAGCTGTTTTTT.

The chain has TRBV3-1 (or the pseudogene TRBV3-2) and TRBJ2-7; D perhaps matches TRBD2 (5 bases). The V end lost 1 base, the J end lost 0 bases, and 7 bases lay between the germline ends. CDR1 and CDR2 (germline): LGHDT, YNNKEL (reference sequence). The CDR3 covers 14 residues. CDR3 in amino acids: CASSQVRGSYEQYF. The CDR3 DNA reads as TGTGCCAGCAGCCAAGTACGGGGCTCCTACGAGCAGTACTTC.

The CDR3 protein is CASSPGTGEVNQPQHF. CDR3 bases: TGTGCCAGCAGTCCCGGGACAGGGGAAGTGAATCAGCCCCAGCATTTT. This chain links TRBV6-2 or TRBV6-3 with TRBJ1-5; 10 bases map to TRBD1. With V trimmed by 5 bases and J by 4 bases, 8 bases remained unmatched. CDR1 is MNHEY, CDR2 SVGEGT, per germline. This CDR3 region has 16 residues.

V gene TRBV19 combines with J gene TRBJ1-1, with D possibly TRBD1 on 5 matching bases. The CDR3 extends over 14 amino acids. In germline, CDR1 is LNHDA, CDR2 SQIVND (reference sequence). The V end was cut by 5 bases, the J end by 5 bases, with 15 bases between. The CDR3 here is CASSESGWSTEAFF. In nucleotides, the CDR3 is TGTGCCAGTAGTGAATCAGGGTGGAGTACTGAAGCTTTCTTT. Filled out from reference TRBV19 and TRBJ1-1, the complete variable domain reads DGGITQSPKYLFRKEGQNVTLSCEQNLNHDAMYWYRQDPGQGLRLIYYSQIVNDFQKGDIAEGYSVSREKKESFPLTVTSAQKNPTAFYLCASSESGWSTEAFFGQGTRLTVV.

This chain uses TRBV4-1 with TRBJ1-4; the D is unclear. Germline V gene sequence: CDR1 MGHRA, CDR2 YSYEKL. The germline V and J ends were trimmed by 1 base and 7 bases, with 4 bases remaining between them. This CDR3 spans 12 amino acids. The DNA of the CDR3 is TGCGCCAGCAGCCAAGGAGGTGAAAAACTGTTTTTT. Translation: CASSQGGEKLFF.

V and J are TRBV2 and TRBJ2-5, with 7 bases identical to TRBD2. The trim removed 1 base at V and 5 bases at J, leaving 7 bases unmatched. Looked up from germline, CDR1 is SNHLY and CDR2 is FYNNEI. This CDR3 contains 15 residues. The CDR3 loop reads CASSEGGEGWETQYF. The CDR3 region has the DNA TGTGCCAGCAGTGAAGGAGGGGAGGGTTGGGAGACCCAGTACTTC. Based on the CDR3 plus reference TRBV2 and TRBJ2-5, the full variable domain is EPEVTQTPSHQVTQMGQEVILRCVPISNHLYFYWYRQILGQKVEFLVSFYNNEISEKSEIFDDQFSVERPDGSNFTLKIRSTKLEDSAMYFCASSEGGEGWETQYFGPGTRLLVL.

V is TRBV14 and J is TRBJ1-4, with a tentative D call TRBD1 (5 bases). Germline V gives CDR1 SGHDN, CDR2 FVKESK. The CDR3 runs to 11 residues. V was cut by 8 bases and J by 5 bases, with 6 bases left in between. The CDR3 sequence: CASRGNEKLFF. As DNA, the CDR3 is TGTGCCAGCCGGGGGAATGAAAAACTGTTTTTT.

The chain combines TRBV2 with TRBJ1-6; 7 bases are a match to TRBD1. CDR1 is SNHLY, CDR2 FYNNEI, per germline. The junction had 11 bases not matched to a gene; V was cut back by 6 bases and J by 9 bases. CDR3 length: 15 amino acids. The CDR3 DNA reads TGTGCCAGCAGAGCTGACAGGGTTCAGGTTTCACCCCTCCACTTT. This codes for CASRADRVQVSPLHF.

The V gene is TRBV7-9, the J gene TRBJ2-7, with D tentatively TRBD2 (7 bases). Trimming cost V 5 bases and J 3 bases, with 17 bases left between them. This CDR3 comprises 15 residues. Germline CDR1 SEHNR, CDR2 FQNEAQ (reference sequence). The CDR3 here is CASSGGAVSRYEQYF. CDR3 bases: TGTGCCAGCAGCGGGGGGGCCGTTTCGCGCTACGAGCAGTACTTC. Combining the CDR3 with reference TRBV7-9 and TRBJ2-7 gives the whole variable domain DTGVSQNPRHKITKRGQNVTFRCDPISEHNRLYWYRQTLGQGPEFLTYFQNEAQLEKSRLLSDRFSAERPKGSFSTLEIQRTEQGDSAMYLCASSGGAVSRYEQYFGPGTRLTVT.